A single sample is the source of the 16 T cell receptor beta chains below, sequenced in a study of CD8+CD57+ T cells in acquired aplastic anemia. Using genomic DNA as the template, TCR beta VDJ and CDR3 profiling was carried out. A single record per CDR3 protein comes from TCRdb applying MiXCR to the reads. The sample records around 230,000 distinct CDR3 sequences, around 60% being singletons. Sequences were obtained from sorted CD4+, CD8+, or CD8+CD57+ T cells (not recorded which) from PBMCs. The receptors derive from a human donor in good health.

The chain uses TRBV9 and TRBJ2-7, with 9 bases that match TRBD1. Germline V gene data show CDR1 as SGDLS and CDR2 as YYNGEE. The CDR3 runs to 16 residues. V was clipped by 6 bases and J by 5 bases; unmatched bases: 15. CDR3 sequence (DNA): TGTGCCAGCACCGCCACTTCCGGGACAGGGTTGCACGAGCAGTACTTC. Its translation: CASTATSGTGLHEQYF.

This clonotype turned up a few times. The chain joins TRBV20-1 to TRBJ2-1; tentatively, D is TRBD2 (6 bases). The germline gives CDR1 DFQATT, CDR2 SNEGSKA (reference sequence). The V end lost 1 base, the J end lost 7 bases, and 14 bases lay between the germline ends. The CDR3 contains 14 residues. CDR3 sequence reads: CSARAGGNKNEQFF. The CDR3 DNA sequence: TGCAGTGCTAGAGCGGGCGGGAATAAGAATGAGCAGTTCTTC.

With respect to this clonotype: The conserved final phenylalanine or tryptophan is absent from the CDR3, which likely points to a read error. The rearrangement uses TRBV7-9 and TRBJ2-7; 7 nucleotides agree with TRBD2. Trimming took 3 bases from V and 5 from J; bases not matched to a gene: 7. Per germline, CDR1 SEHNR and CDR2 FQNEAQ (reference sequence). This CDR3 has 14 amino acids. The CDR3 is CASSLGGSGHEQYL. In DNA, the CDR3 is TGTGCCAGCAGCTTGGGAGGGAGTGGGCACGAGCAGTACTTG.

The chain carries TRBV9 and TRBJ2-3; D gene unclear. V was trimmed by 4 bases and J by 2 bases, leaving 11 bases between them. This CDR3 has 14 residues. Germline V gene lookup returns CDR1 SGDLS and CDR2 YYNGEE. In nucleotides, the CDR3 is TGTGCCAGCAGCCCCCGGGCCCACACAGATACGCAGTATTTT. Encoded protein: CASSPRAHTDTQYF.

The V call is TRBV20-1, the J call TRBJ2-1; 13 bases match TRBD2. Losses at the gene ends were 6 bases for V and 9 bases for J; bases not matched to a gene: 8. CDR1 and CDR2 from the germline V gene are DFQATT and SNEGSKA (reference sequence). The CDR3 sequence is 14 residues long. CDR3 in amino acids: CSAQLAGGPGEQFF. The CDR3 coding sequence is TGCAGTGCCCAACTAGCGGGAGGGCCGGGTGAGCAGTTCTTC.

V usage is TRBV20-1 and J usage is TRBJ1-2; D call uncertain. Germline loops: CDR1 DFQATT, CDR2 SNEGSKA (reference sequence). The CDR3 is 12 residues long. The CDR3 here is CSAEEGYYGYTF. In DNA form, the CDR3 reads TGCAGCGCAGAAGAGGGCTACTATGGCTACACCTTC.

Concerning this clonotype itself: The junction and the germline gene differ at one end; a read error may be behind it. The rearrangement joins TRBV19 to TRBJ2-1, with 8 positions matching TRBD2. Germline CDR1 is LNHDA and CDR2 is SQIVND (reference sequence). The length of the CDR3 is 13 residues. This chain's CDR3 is CASRWTSYHEQFF. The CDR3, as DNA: TGTGCCAGTAGATGGACTAGCTACCATGAGCAGTTCTTC. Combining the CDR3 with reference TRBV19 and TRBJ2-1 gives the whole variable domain DGGITQSPKYLFRKEGQNVTLSCEQNLNHDAMYWYRQDPGQGLRLIYYSQIVNDFQKGDIAEGYSVSREKKESFPLTVTSAQKNPTAFYLCASRWTSYHEQFFGPGTRLTVL.

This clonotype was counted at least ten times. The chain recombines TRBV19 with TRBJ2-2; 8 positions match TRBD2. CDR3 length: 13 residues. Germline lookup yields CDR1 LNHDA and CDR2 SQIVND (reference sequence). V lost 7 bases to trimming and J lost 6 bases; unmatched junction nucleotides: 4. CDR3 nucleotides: TGTGCCAGTACCTGGACTAGCCCCGGGGAGCTGTTTTTT. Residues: CASTWTSPGELFF.

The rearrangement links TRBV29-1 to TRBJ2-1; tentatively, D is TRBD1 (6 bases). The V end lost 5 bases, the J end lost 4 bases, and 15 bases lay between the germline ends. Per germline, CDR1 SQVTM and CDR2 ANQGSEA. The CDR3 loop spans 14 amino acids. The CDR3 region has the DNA TGCAGCGTTTACAGGGCCCCCAATTACAATGAGCAGTTCTTC. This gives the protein CSVYRAPNYNEQFF.

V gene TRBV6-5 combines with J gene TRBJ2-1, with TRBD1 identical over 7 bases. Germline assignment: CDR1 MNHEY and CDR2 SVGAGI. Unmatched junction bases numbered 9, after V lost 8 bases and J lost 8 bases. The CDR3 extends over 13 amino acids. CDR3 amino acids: CASSREGGDEQFF. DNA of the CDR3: TGTGCCAGCTCGCGCGAAGGGGGCGATGAGCAGTTCTTC.

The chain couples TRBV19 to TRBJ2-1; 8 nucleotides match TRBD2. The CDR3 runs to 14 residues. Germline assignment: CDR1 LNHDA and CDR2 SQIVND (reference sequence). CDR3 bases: TGTGCTAGTCCCCCTACTAGCGGACCTGCAGAGCAGTTCTTC. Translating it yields CASPPTSGPAEQFF.

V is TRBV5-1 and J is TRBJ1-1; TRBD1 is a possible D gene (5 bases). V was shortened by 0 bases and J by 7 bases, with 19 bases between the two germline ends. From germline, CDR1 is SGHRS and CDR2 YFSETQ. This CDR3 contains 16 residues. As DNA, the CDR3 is TGCGCCAGCAGCTTGGCGGGACTAGCGGGGCCCAGTGAAGCTTTCTTT. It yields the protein CASSLAGLAGPSEAFF.

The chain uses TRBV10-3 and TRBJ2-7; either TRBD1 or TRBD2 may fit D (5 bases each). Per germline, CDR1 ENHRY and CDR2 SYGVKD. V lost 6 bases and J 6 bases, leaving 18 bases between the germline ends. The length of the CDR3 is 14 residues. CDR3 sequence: CAIRYRDHLSEQYF. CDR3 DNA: TGTGCCATCAGGTACCGGGACCACCTCTCCGAGCAGTACTTC.

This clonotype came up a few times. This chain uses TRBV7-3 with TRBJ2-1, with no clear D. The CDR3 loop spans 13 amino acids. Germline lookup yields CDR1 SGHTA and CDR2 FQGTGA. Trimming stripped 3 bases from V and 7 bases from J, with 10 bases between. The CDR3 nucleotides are TGTGCCAGCAGCTTTCTGAAGGGAAATGAGCAGTTCTTC. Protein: CASSFLKGNEQFF. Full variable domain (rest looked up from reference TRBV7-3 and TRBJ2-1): GAGVSQTPSNKVTEKGKYVELRCDPISGHTALYWYRQSLGQGPEFLIYFQGTGAADDSGLPNDRFFAVRPEGSVSTLKIQRTERGDSAVYLCASSFLKGNEQFFGPGTRLTVL.

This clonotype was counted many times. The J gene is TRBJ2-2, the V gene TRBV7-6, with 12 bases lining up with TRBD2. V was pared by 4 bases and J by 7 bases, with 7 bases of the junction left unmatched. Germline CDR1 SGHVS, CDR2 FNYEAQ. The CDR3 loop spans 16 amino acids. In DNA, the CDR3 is TGTGCCAGCAGCTCAACCCTAGCGGGAGGGGACGGGGAGCTGTTTTTT. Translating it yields CASSSTLAGGDGELFF.

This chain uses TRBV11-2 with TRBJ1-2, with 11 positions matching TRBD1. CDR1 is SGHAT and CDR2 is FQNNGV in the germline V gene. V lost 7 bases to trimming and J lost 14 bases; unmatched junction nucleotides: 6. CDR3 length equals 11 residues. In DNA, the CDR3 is TGTGCCAGCACGGACAGGGGGCCTTTTACCTTC. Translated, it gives CASTDRGPFTF.